A single T cell receptor (beta chain) is shown here with its context. No antigen is known for it. The data were obtained in a study of T cells in narcolepsy. General study results and limits: Blood of same and different patients, but not healthy controls, reportedly held recurring autoreactive clonotypes.

Data came from immunoSEQ multiplex PCR; TCRdb stores just in-frame clones and leaves some out. The sample has 30,000 to 40,000 clones; about nine tenths are singletons. The CDR3 loop spans 15 amino acids. Germline-derived CDR1 and CDR2 are LGHNA and YNFKEQ. V lost 1 base to trimming and J lost 4 bases; unmatched junction nucleotides: 5. This receptor was obtained from a human donor with narcolepsy. Sequences were obtained from CD45RA- memory CD4+ T cells from PBMCs. This chain joins TRBV4-2 and TRBJ2-7; 9 bases are a match to TRBD2. CDR3 coding DNA: TGTGCCAGCAGCCAAGGGGGTAGCGGGGGATACGAGCAGTACTTC. This gives the protein CASSQGGSGGYEQYF.